One sample yielded the 32 T cell receptor beta chains listed below, sequenced in a study of blood T cell repertoires in COVID-19. The method was immunoSEQ multiplex PCR; TCRdb's version includes in-frame clones alone and lacks a portion of them. The profile shows 350,000 to 400,000 clones, over 75% of them singletons. Sequenced material: PBMCs or T cells enriched from blood (not recorded which). The receptors shown here come from a woman in her 30s with acute COVID-19.

The V and J genes are TRBV20-1 and TRBJ2-7; possible D gene TRBD1, 6 bases. There are 12 residues in the CDR3. V was pared by 3 bases and J by 3 bases, with 9 bases between. Germline loops: CDR1 DFQATT, CDR2 SNEGSKA (reference sequence). The CDR3 sequence: CSASRTVYEQYF. CDR3 DNA: TGCAGTGCTAGTCGGACAGTCTACGAGCAGTACTTC.

This chain connects TRBV10-2 to TRBJ1-2, with 8 bases lining up with TRBD1. Germline lookup yields CDR1 WSHSY and CDR2 SAAADI. The ends lost 6 bases at V and 8 bases at J; junction bases unmatched: 14. The CDR3 runs to 15 residues. CDR3 nucleotides: TGCGCCAGCAGACTGACAGGGGTCGCTGACGGGGGCTACACCTTC. This sequence encodes CASRLTGVADGGYTF.

The chain carries TRBV5-4 and TRBJ2-1; 13 bases match TRBD2. The CDR3 sequence is 18 residues long. V shed 4 bases and J 10 bases; nucleotides not matched to a gene: 17. Germline CDR1 SGHNT, CDR2 YYREEE (reference sequence). CDR3 loop: CASSLPRTSGGTLQEQFF. Here the CDR3 DNA reads TGTGCCAGCAGCCTACCCCGGACTAGCGGGGGAACACTCCAGGAGCAGTTCTTC.

This sequence joins TRBV3-1 (or the pseudogene TRBV3-2) and TRBJ2-3; 15 bases map to TRBD2. The length of the CDR3 is 18 residues. CDR1 is LGHDT, CDR2 YNNKEL, per germline (reference sequence). V lost 0 bases and J lost 3; bases outside the gene matches: 4. CDR3 protein: CASSQDLGLAGGTDTQYF. DNA for the CDR3: TGTGCCAGCAGCCAAGACCTAGGACTAGCGGGGGGGACAGATACGCAGTATTTT.

The rearrangement uses TRBV10-3 and TRBJ2-7; D might be TRBD2 (5 bases). This CDR3 is 14 amino acids long. Trimming left V 2 bases short and J 2 bases short, with 10 bases between. Germline values: CDR1 ENHRY, CDR2 SYGVKD. The CDR3 region is CAISESGFPYEQYF. The CDR3 coding sequence is TGTGCCATCAGTGAGAGCGGCTTCCCCTACGAGCAGTACTTC.

The chain employs TRBV7-3 and TRBJ1-5, with D hard to call. The V gene lost 0 bases and the J gene lost 8 bases, with 8 bases spanning the gap. The CDR3 sequence is 13 residues long. Germline CDR1 SGHTA, CDR2 FQGTGA. The CDR3 protein is CASSLTPLEPQHF. CDR3 in DNA: TGTGCCAGCAGCTTAACCCCACTGGAGCCCCAGCATTTT. The full variable domain, rest sourced from reference TRBV7-3 and TRBJ1-5, is GAGVSQTPSNKVTEKGKYVELRCDPISGHTALYWYRQSLGQGPEFLIYFQGTGAADDSGLPNDRFFAVRPEGSVSTLKIQRTERGDSAVYLCASSLTPLEPQHFGDGTRLSIL.

The chain combines TRBV18 with TRBJ1-1; 7 bases line up with TRBD1. Trimming removed 2 bases from V and 3 bases from J; junction bases left unmatched: 3. The CDR3 totals 14 residues. Per germline, CDR1 KGHSH and CDR2 LQKENI. In DNA, the CDR3 is TGTGCCAGCTCACCAGGACAGGAGTACACTGAAGCTTTCTTT. This translates into CASSPGQEYTEAFF.

This clone has a single count. The rearrangement uses TRBV27 and TRBJ2-2, with TRBD1 as a possible D gene (5 bases). Trimming pared 0 bases from V and 2 bases from J, leaving 10 bases between. Germline loops: CDR1 MNHEY, CDR2 SMNVEV (reference sequence). The CDR3 runs to 16 residues. This CDR3 reads CASSLSWTPNTGELFF. The CDR3 DNA is TGTGCCAGCAGTTTATCGTGGACACCTAACACCGGGGAGCTGTTTTTT.

This sequence joins TRBV3-1 (or the pseudogene TRBV3-2) and TRBJ1-2, with a possible D match to TRBD1 (6 bases). Germline assignment: CDR1 LGHDT and CDR2 YNNKEL (reference sequence). V was trimmed by 0 bases and J by 3 bases, leaving 14 bases between them. This CDR3 comprises 16 residues. CDR3 coding DNA: TGTGCCAGCAGCCAAGATCTGGGAGCAGGGGACTATGGCTACACCTTC. The encoded protein is CASSQDLGAGDYGYTF.

The chain couples TRBV9 to TRBJ1-1; 8 nucleotides agree with TRBD1. Germline V gene sequence: CDR1 SGDLS, CDR2 YYNGEE. The CDR3 has 15 residues. The ends lost 9 bases at V and 3 bases at J; junction bases unmatched: 13. The CDR3 loop is CATEAGQGEDTEAFF. The CDR3 coding sequence is TGTGCCACCGAGGCCGGACAGGGAGAAGACACTGAAGCTTTCTTT.

The gene calls are TRBV6-2 or TRBV6-3 and TRBJ2-1; 12 bases are a match to TRBD2. The CDR3 sequence is 16 residues long. The J segment lost 4 bases and the V segment lost 0 bases, leaving 1 base of the junction unmatched. Germline V gene sequence: CDR1 MNHEY, CDR2 SVGEGT. The CDR3: CASSYSLAGGYNEQFF. The DNA for the CDR3 is TGTGCCAGCAGTTACTCGCTAGCGGGGGGGTACAATGAGCAGTTCTTC.

The chain carries TRBV5-1 and TRBJ1-2; 10 nucleotides agree with TRBD1. This CDR3 comprises 16 residues. J was trimmed by 5 bases and V by 0 bases; bases with no gene match: 7. CDR1 SGHRS and CDR2 YFSETQ come from the germline V gene. The CDR3 DNA sequence: TGCGCCAGCAGCTTGGCTGTGACAGGGGGCTCTTATGGCTACACCTTC. Residues: CASSLAVTGGSYGYTF.

This chain uses TRBV9 with TRBJ2-1; D is ambiguous. The CDR3 is made up of 13 amino acids. Germline CDR1 SGDLS, CDR2 YYNGEE. V lost 0 bases, J lost 6 bases, and 7 bases lay in between. The DNA of the CDR3 is TGTGCCAGCAGCGTAGTACCAGGCAATGAGCAGTTCTTC. Translated, it gives CASSVVPGNEQFF.

The V call is TRBV3-1 (or the pseudogene TRBV3-2), the J call TRBJ2-3; 12 positions agree with TRBD2. CDR3 length: 16 residues. CDR1 and CDR2 from the germline V gene are LGHDT and YNNKEL (reference sequence). V lost 1 base, J lost 5 bases, and 4 bases stayed unmatched. CDR3 in DNA: TGTGCCAGCAGCCAAGTACTAGCGGGGGGCGGAGATACGCAGTATTTT. Translated: CASSQVLAGGGDTQYF.

This clone appeared a single time. This rearrangement joins TRBV7-8 to TRBJ2-7; 7 positions match TRBD1. Per the germline V gene, CDR1 is SGHVS and CDR2 is FQNEAQ. V shed 5 bases, J shed 7 bases, and the junction held 14 bases outside the gene matches. The CDR3 spans 15 residues. The CDR3, as DNA: TGTGCCAGCAGCAAAACAGGGGTCGGCGATCCTGAGCAGTACTTC. Protein sequence: CASSKTGVGDPEQYF.

The chain uses TRBV19 and TRBJ1-1; 7 bases fit TRBD1. The CDR3 has 14 residues. CDR1 LNHDA and CDR2 SQIVND come from the germline V gene (reference sequence). After removal of 5 bases from V and 1 base from J, the junction contained 4 bases not matched to a gene. The chain's CDR3 is CASSAWTGNTEAFF. For the CDR3, the DNA is TGTGCCAGTAGTGCGTGGACAGGGAACACTGAAGCTTTCTTT.

J is TRBJ1-2 and V is TRBV10-3; TRBD1 might be the D (6 bases). Germline values: CDR1 ENHRY, CDR2 SYGVKD. The CDR3 totals 15 residues. Trimming removed 6 bases at V and 0 bases at J, with 14 bases between. The CDR3 DNA reads TGTGCCATCAGCCCCGCGGGGGCGACTAACTATGGCTACACCTTC. This translates into CAISPAGATNYGYTF.

The table lists this clone with a count of one. This chain joins TRBV12-3 or TRBV12-4 and TRBJ1-5; D is uncertain. The CDR3 sequence is 11 residues long. Deletions cut 8 bases from V and 7 bases from J, with 9 bases between. CDR3 in amino acids: CASGGPQPQHF. In nucleotides, the CDR3 is TGTGCCAGCGGAGGGCCCCAGCCCCAGCATTTT.

This chain joins TRBV11-2 and TRBJ2-1; D call uncertain. This CDR3 spans 15 amino acids. V was cut by 1 base and J by 4 bases, with 11 bases left in between. Germline V gene data show CDR1 as SGHAT and CDR2 as FQNNGV. The CDR3 protein is CASSLGAKAYNEQFF. The CDR3 DNA is TGTGCCAGCAGCTTAGGGGCCAAGGCATACAATGAGCAGTTCTTC.

Only one count was recorded for this clone. V is TRBV29-1 and J is TRBJ2-2, with TRBD1 as a possible D gene (5 bases). The germline CDR1 and CDR2 sequences are SQVTM and ANQGSEA. The CDR3 has 11 residues. The CDR3 protein is CRRTFTGELFF. Here the CDR3 DNA reads TGCAGGCGGACATTCACCGGGGAGCTGTTTTTT.

In its sample, this clone was seen once. The chain links TRBV14 to TRBJ2-7; a possible D gene is TRBD1 (6 bases). The CDR3 is 15 amino acids. In germline, CDR1 is SGHDN, CDR2 FVKESK. Between the trimmed V and J ends, which lost 5 bases and 4 bases, there was a span of 18 bases. The CDR3 loop is CASSSSGHSHYEQYF. DNA for the CDR3: TGTGCCAGCAGCTCTTCGGGACACTCCCATTACGAGCAGTACTTC.

The chain has TRBV24-1 and TRBJ1-5; TRBD1 matches at 7 bases. The length of the CDR3 is 16 residues. Germline CDR1 and CDR2: KGHDR and SFDVKD. Germline trimming cut 7 bases from V and 0 bases from J; bases unmatched to any gene: 8. The CDR3 spells CATSQQGWASNQPQHF. DNA of the CDR3: TGTGCCACCAGCCAACAGGGGTGGGCTAGCAATCAGCCCCAGCATTTT.

This chain joins TRBV19 and TRBJ1-5; D might be TRBD1 (6 bases). In germline, CDR1 is LNHDA, CDR2 SQIVND (reference sequence). Trimming cost V 7 bases and J 7 bases, with 14 bases left between them. The CDR3 runs 13 residues. The chain's CDR3 is CASNWQGIQPQHF. CDR3 in DNA: TGTGCCAGTAATTGGCAGGGGATCCAGCCCCAGCATTTT.

This chain connects TRBV7-6 to TRBJ2-1; 10 bases agree with TRBD2. V lost 3 bases and J lost 8; bases outside the gene matches: 7. Germline lookup yields CDR1 SGHVS and CDR2 FNYEAQ. CDR3 length: 15 residues. CDR3 region: CASSLPSGGADEQFF. CDR3 sequence (DNA): TGTGCCAGCAGCTTGCCGAGCGGGGGGGCTGATGAGCAGTTCTTC.

In this sample, this clone turned up once. Other DNA sequences from this sample encode an identical CDR3 as well. The gene calls are TRBV3-1 (or the pseudogene TRBV3-2) and TRBJ2-3; no clear D gene. CDR3 size: 12 residues. V was shortened by 4 bases and J by 3 bases, with 5 bases between the two germline ends. CDR1 and CDR2 from the germline V gene are LGHDT and YNNKEL (reference sequence). The CDR3 reads CASSPSTDTQYF. CDR3 sequence (DNA): TGTGCCAGCAGCCCCAGTACAGATACGCAGTATTTT.

The chain combines TRBV3-1 (or the pseudogene TRBV3-2) with TRBJ1-1; D call uncertain. Trimming pared 5 bases from V and 1 base from J, leaving 14 bases between. Germline assignment: CDR1 LGHDT and CDR2 YNNKEL (reference sequence). The CDR3 contains 15 residues. This chain's CDR3 is CASSYGVEWNTEAFF. The CDR3 DNA reads as TGTGCCAGCAGCTACGGAGTAGAGTGGAACACTGAAGCTTTCTTT.

The chain carries TRBV6-6 and TRBJ2-3; 11 positions match TRBD2. V gave up 6 bases and J gave up 11 bases; unmatched junction bases: 13. The germline V gene has CDR1 MNHNY and CDR2 SVGAGI (reference sequence). The CDR3 totals 15 residues. The CDR3 loop is CASSQLAGGPLEQYF. The CDR3 bases are TGTGCCAGCAGCCAGCTAGCGGGGGGACCTTTGGAGCAGTATTTT.

V gene TRBV7-2 combines with J gene TRBJ2-1, with 11 positions matching TRBD2. Germline V gene sequence: CDR1 SGHTA, CDR2 FQGNSA. The CDR3 covers 15 residues. The V gene end was trimmed by 6 bases and the J gene end by 4 bases; junction bases not matched to a gene: 5. The CDR3 here is CASRLAGAPYNEQFF. In DNA, the CDR3 is TGTGCCAGCAGACTAGCGGGGGCCCCGTACAATGAGCAGTTCTTC.

This sequence joins TRBV28 and TRBJ2-7, with a possible D match to TRBD2 (5 bases). Between the trimmed V and J ends, which lost 7 bases and 4 bases, there was a span of 14 bases. CDR1 is MDHEN and CDR2 is SYDVKM in the germline V gene. The CDR3 has 13 residues. This CDR3 is CASKTTTPYEQYF. The CDR3 nucleotides are TGTGCCAGCAAGACTACAACACCTTACGAGCAGTACTTC.

The chain links TRBV2 to TRBJ1-3, with TRBD1 as a possible D gene (5 bases). Germline CDR1 and CDR2: SNHLY and FYNNEI. V was pared by 5 bases and J by 4 bases, with 9 bases between. The CDR3 contains 13 residues. The CDR3 is CASSHGGGNTIYF. As DNA, the CDR3 is TGTGCCAGCAGTCACGGGGGGGGAAACACCATATATTTT.

The chain carries TRBV19 and TRBJ1-1, with 9 bases that match TRBD1. This CDR3 has 15 residues. Trimming cost V 3 bases and J 3 bases; bases outside gene matches: 5. Germline V gives CDR1 LNHDA, CDR2 SQIVND (reference sequence). In nucleotides, the CDR3 is TGTGCCAGTAGTATCCGGGACAGGGTCCACACTGAAGCTTTCTTT. Translated: CASSIRDRVHTEAFF.

V and J are TRBV19 and TRBJ2-7, with D possibly being TRBD2 (6 bases). The CDR3 loop spans 15 amino acids. Germline CDR1 LNHDA, CDR2 SQIVND (reference sequence). V was trimmed by 2 bases and J by 5 bases, leaving 16 bases between them. This chain's CDR3 is CASSIFAREDNEQYF. The CDR3 nucleotides read TGTGCCAGTAGTATATTCGCCAGGGAGGACAACGAGCAGTACTTC.